One sample yielded the 15 T cell receptor beta chains listed below, sequenced in a study of response to subunit inactivated influenza vaccine. TCRdb redid the calling of the RT-PCR reads with MiXCR, one entry per CDR3 protein. The sample lists hundreds of thousands of distinct CDR3 sequences, 15% to 20% seen once, with roughly a tenth in the top ten. The specimen comprised PBMCs from blood, sampled 4 to 6 days after vaccination. The receptors were gathered from a man aged 50 to 60 who received an inactivated influenza vaccine.

The table lists this clonotype with a few counts. The rearrangement links TRBV7-9 to TRBJ2-7, with D perhaps TRBD2 (5 bases). V lost 3 bases, J lost 3 bases, and 18 bases lay in between. The CDR3 runs 16 residues. The germline V gene has CDR1 SEHNR and CDR2 FQNEAQ (reference sequence). CDR3 protein: CASSLVGKELDYEQYF. The CDR3 nucleotides read TGTGCCAGCAGCTTGGTGGGGAAGGAACTAGACTACGAGCAGTACTTC.

A note on this clonotype: Being one base from a much bigger clone, this may be a read error. The genes are TRBV20-1 and TRBJ2-7; 8 bases map to TRBD2. This CDR3 has 14 residues. Trimming removed 0 bases from V and 3 bases from J; junction bases left unmatched: 4. Looked up from germline, CDR1 is DFQATT and CDR2 is SNEGSKA (reference sequence). The CDR3 DNA is TGCAGTGCTAGAGATTTTAGCGGGAACTACGAGCAGTACTTC. Its protein is CSARDFSGNYEQYF.

V and J are TRBV7-8 and TRBJ1-1; D may be TRBD1 (5 bases). Germline assignment: CDR1 SGHVS and CDR2 FQNEAQ. The CDR3 loop spans 13 amino acids. With 0 bases removed from V and 6 bases from J, the gap between germline ends came to 8 bases. In DNA form, the CDR3 reads TGTGCCAGCAGCTTAGCCCGGGGGTCTGAAGCTTTCTTT. Protein sequence: CASSLARGSEAFF.

A few counts support this clonotype. In DNA, the CDR3 is TGCAGCGCTGATGCTAGCACAGATACGCAGTATTTT. Residues: CSADASTDTQYF. The chain employs TRBV29-1 and TRBJ2-3; D not resolved. Deletions cut 7 bases from V and 0 bases from J, with 8 bases between. CDR3 size: 12 residues. Per the germline V gene, CDR1 is SQVTM and CDR2 is ANQGSEA.

This clonotype was seen a handful of times. The genes are TRBV11-2 and TRBJ2-1; D possibly matches TRBD1 or TRBD2 (6 bases each). Trimming left V 7 bases short and J 4 bases short, with 20 bases between. The CDR3 has 16 amino acids. CDR1 SGHAT and CDR2 FQNNGV come from the germline V gene. The CDR3 DNA reads as TGTGCCAGCACCCTAAGAAGGGGGGCCGGATACAATGAGCAGTTCTTC. Amino acids: CASTLRRGAGYNEQFF.

The J gene is TRBJ1-1, the V gene TRBV11-2; D is unresolved. The V and J ends lost 0 bases and 4 bases respectively, with 12 bases between them. This CDR3 region has 15 residues. Germline V CDR1 and CDR2: SGHAT, FQNNGV. The CDR3 here is CASSLEELSRTEAFF. Here the CDR3 DNA reads TGTGCCAGCAGCTTAGAGGAGTTGTCCCGCACTGAAGCTTTCTTT.

The chain couples TRBV12-3 or TRBV12-4 to TRBJ1-2, with 7 bases fitting TRBD1. The junction had 14 bases not matched to a gene; V was cut back by 6 bases and J by 4 bases. The length of the CDR3 is 16 residues. The CDR3 DNA is TGTGCCAGCAGCCCCTCCGGCGACAGGGCCCCCTATGGCTACACCTTC. The encoded protein is CASSPSGDRAPYGYTF.

This clonotype was detected only once. V usage is TRBV6-1 and J usage is TRBJ2-7, with 9 bases aligning to TRBD1. The CDR3 extends over 15 amino acids. The junction had 9 bases not matched to a gene; V was cut back by 6 bases and J by 3 bases. Per germline, CDR1 MNHNS and CDR2 SASEGT. CDR3: CASSRSGTGNYEQYF. In nucleotides, the CDR3 is TGTGCCAGCAGCAGATCCGGGACAGGGAACTACGAGCAGTACTTC.

The V and J genes are TRBV20-1 and TRBJ2-1; D is uncertain. The CDR3 length is 14 residues. V shed 2 bases and J shed 0 bases, with 8 bases lying between them. Germline lookup yields CDR1 DFQATT and CDR2 SNEGSKA (reference sequence). CDR3 sequence (DNA): TGCAGTGCTAGATCGGATAGCTCCTACAATGAGCAGTTCTTC. It yields the protein CSARSDSSYNEQFF.

This chain joins TRBV5-1 and TRBJ2-1; 8 bases line up with TRBD1. There are 15 residues in the CDR3. Germline V gene lookup returns CDR1 SGHRS and CDR2 YFSETQ. Trimming cost V 0 bases and J 5 bases; bases outside gene matches: 4. The CDR3: CASSLGGTGDNEQFF. The CDR3 DNA reads TGCGCCAGCAGCTTGGGGGGGACAGGAGACAATGAGCAGTTCTTC. Filled out from reference TRBV5-1 and TRBJ2-1, the complete variable domain reads KAGVTQTPRYLIKTRGQQVTLSCSPISGHRSVSWYQQTPGQGLQFLFEYFSETQRNKGNFPGRFSGRQFSNSRSEMNVSTLELGDSALYLCASSLGGTGDNEQFFGPGTRLTVL.

The chain has TRBV11-2 and TRBJ1-1, with TRBD1 identical over 9 bases. This CDR3 contains 16 residues. V shed 3 bases and J 1 base; nucleotides not matched to a gene: 6. The germline CDR1 and CDR2 sequences are SGHAT and FQNNGV. CDR3 amino acids: CASSFLVGQGNTEAFF. The DNA for the CDR3 is TGTGCCAGCAGCTTTCTGGTGGGACAGGGGAACACTGAAGCTTTCTTT.

The chain carries TRBV21-1 and TRBJ2-3; the DNA was not compared with TRBD1, the D call given in the table. TRBV21-1 is termed a pseudogene. The CDR3 runs 14 residues. The CDR3 DNA follows: TGTGCCAGCAGTACAGGGGGCCACTCAGATACGCAGTATTTT. Protein sequence: CASSTGGHSDTQYF.

The chain combines TRBV5-1 with TRBJ2-5, with D tentatively TRBD2 (6 bases). Trimming removed 4 bases at V and 4 bases at J, with 17 bases between. This CDR3 spans 15 amino acids. Germline V gene data show CDR1 as SGHRS and CDR2 as YFSETQ. CDR3 protein: CASSEPGRGGETQYF. CDR3 coding DNA: TGCGCCAGCAGCGAACCGGGACGGGGAGGAGAGACCCAGTACTTC.

V usage is TRBV7-3 and J usage is TRBJ2-5; D unresolved. The CDR3 runs to 13 residues. Germline V CDR1 and CDR2: SGHTA, FQGTGA. V was shortened by 1 base and J by 1 base, with 4 bases between the two germline ends. As DNA, the CDR3 is TGTGCCAGCAGCTTAATAGTCCAAGAGACCCAGTACTTC. As protein: CASSLIVQETQYF. Variable domain in full (rest from reference TRBV7-3 and TRBJ2-5): GAGVSQTPSNKVTEKGKYVELRCDPISGHTALYWYRQSLGQGPEFLIYFQGTGAADDSGLPNDRFFAVRPEGSVSTLKIQRTERGDSAVYLCASSLIVQETQYFGPGTRLLVL.

In this sample, this clonotype turned up a few times. The V call is TRBV24-1, the J call TRBJ1-2; TRBD1 might be the D (5 bases). This CDR3 comprises 15 residues. The V gene's germline CDR1 is KGHDR and CDR2 SFDVKD. V lost 4 bases and J 4 bases, leaving 15 bases between the germline ends. The DNA of the CDR3 is TGTGCCACCAGTGACCCAGGACGGGGGAGCTATGGCTACACCTTC. Encoded protein: CATSDPGRGSYGYTF.